These 23 T cell receptor beta chains originate from one sample sequenced in a study of blood T cell repertoires in COVID-19. Sequencing used immunoSEQ multiplex PCR; TCRdb keeps in-frame clones, though not all of them. The table records 65,000 to 70,000 clones, around 83% of them present only once. Sequenced input: peripheral blood. The source is a man aged 45 to 65 with acute or convalescent COVID-19.

This chain joins TRBV2 and TRBJ2-1; D is possibly TRBD2 (6 bases). The germline gives CDR1 SNHLY, CDR2 FYNNEI. Trimming left V 5 bases short and J 6 bases short, with 20 bases between. The CDR3 runs 16 residues. For the CDR3, the DNA is TGTGCCAGCAGTTACGGGACTCCCACCCCTTCCAATGAGCAGTTCTTC. Translating gives CASSYGTPTPSNEQFF.

V and J are TRBV6-5 and TRBJ1-5; 7 bases are shared with TRBD1. The CDR3 has 15 residues. From germline, CDR1 is MNHEY and CDR2 SVGAGI. J gave up 4 bases and V 7 bases, and 10 bases lay outside the gene matches. The CDR3 sequence is CASTETGLGNQPQHF. CDR3 nucleotide sequence: TGTGCCAGCACCGAGACAGGGCTTGGTAATCAGCCCCAGCATTTT.

This clone showed up just a few times. The rearrangement uses TRBV11-2 and TRBJ1-2; weak D call: TRBD1 (6 bases). The CDR3 sequence is 13 residues long. The V gene lost 6 bases and the J gene lost 8 bases, with 16 bases spanning the gap. Germline values: CDR1 SGHAT, CDR2 FQNNGV. Here the CDR3 DNA reads TGTGCCAGCAGAAGAGGGGGGGCTAAGGGCTACACCTTC. Translating gives CASRRGGAKGYTF.

The genes are TRBV2 and TRBJ2-2; 7 bases map to TRBD1. Germline trimming cut 5 bases from V and 4 bases from J; bases unmatched to any gene: 4. Per the germline V gene, CDR1 is SNHLY and CDR2 is FYNNEI. The CDR3 is 14 residues long. DNA of the CDR3: TGTGCCAGCAGTTCCCGACAGGGCACCGGGGAGCTGTTTTTT. It is translated as CASSSRQGTGELFF.

The chain employs TRBV5-4 and TRBJ2-3; TRBD2 agrees at 10 bases. This CDR3 has 15 residues. Losses at the gene ends were 4 bases for V and 5 bases for J; bases not matched to a gene: 7. Germline V lookup: CDR1 SGHNT, CDR2 YYREEE (reference sequence). Written as DNA, the CDR3 is TGTGCCAGCAGCACAAGACTAGCGGGTATAGATACGCAGTATTTT. Translating it yields CASSTRLAGIDTQYF.

The J gene is TRBJ1-2, the V gene TRBV7-3; D call uncertain. Germline V gene data show CDR1 as SGHTA and CDR2 as FQGTGA. The CDR3 runs 13 residues. V lost 2 bases and J lost 2, with 6 bases in between. The CDR3 is CASSLGGNYGYTF. In DNA form, the CDR3 reads TGTGCCAGCAGCTTAGGAGGGAACTATGGCTACACCTTC.

The chain has TRBV7-9 and TRBJ1-2; D might be TRBD1 (5 bases). From germline, CDR1 is SEHNR and CDR2 FQNEAQ (reference sequence). The length of the CDR3 is 14 residues. V lost 1 base to trimming and J lost 4 bases, with 10 bases between them. CDR3 in DNA: TGTGCCAGCAGCTTAGTGCAGGGCGGCTATGGCTACACCTTC. Translation gives CASSLVQGGYGYTF.

This sequence joins TRBV14 and TRBJ2-3, with TRBD2 as a possible D gene (6 bases). This CDR3 is built from 15 residues. Looked up from germline, CDR1 is SGHDN and CDR2 is FVKESK. With 4 bases removed from V and 5 bases from J, the gap between germline ends came to 16 bases. As DNA, the CDR3 is TGTGCCAGCAGCCGAGGACGGGAGAATGGAGATACGCAGTATTTT. Protein: CASSRGRENGDTQYF.

The rearrangement joins TRBV7-6 to TRBJ1-5; D is possibly TRBD1 (6 bases). The V and J ends lost 5 bases and 6 bases respectively, with 17 bases between them. CDR1 and CDR2 (germline): SGHVS, FNYEAQ. The length of the CDR3 is 15 residues. CDR3 region: CASSPSPGVGQPQHF. The CDR3 region has the DNA TGTGCCAGCAGCCCGTCGCCAGGGGTGGGTCAGCCCCAGCATTTT. The full variable domain, in which reference TRBV7-6 and TRBJ1-5 provide the parts outside the CDR3, is GAGVSQSPRYKVTKRGQDVALRCDPISGHVSLYWYRQALGQGPEFLTYFNYEAQQDKSGLPNDRFSAERPEGSISTLTIQRTEQRDSAMYRCASSPSPGVGQPQHFGDGTRLSIL.

The V gene is TRBV12-3 or TRBV12-4, the J gene TRBJ2-7; 7 positions match TRBD1. Unmatched junction bases numbered 4, after V lost 5 bases and J lost 6 bases. The CDR3 runs 12 residues. This CDR3 reads CASSPTGTEQYF. CDR3 coding DNA: TGTGCCAGCAGTCCGACAGGGACCGAGCAGTACTTC.

The chain carries TRBV7-9 and TRBJ2-3; D possibly corresponds to TRBD1 (5 bases). Per the germline V gene, CDR1 is SEHNR and CDR2 is FQNEAQ (reference sequence). The V end lost 5 bases, the J end lost 5 bases, and 17 bases lay between the germline ends. This CDR3 has 15 residues. The CDR3 DNA sequence: TGTGCCAGCAGCCAAAGTAGGGGTAGGGGAGATACGCAGTATTTT. This encodes CASSQSRGRGDTQYF.

This chain joins TRBV5-1 and TRBJ2-7; 14 nucleotides align to TRBD2. This CDR3 has 18 amino acids. Trimming cost V 0 bases and J 3 bases; bases outside gene matches: 8. Germline CDR1 SGHRS, CDR2 YFSETQ. Here the CDR3 DNA reads TGCGCCAGCAGCTTGGCCGCTGGACTAGCGGGAGGCCACTACGAGCAGTACTTC. It encodes CASSLAAGLAGGHYEQYF.

A single count supports this clone. The chain joins TRBV5-1 to TRBJ2-3, with 12 positions matching TRBD2. V lost 0 bases and J lost 7; bases outside the gene matches: 6. The CDR3 length is 16 residues. Germline V gene sequence: CDR1 SGHRS, CDR2 YFSETQ. CDR3 loop: CASSLESSGGANTQYF. As DNA, the CDR3 is TGCGCCAGCAGCTTGGAATCTAGCGGGGGGGCGAATACGCAGTATTTT. Full variable domain (missing parts from reference TRBV5-1 and TRBJ2-3): KAGVTQTPRYLIKTRGQQVTLSCSPISGHRSVSWYQQTPGQGLQFLFEYFSETQRNKGNFPGRFSGRQFSNSRSEMNVSTLELGDSALYLCASSLESSGGANTQYFGPGTRLTVL.

CDR3 nucleotides: TGTGCCAGCTCACCGGGGGGGAAAGGATCCTACGAGCAGTACTTC. Protein sequence: CASSPGGKGSYEQYF. The chain carries TRBV18 and TRBJ2-7; 7 bases agree with TRBD2. V was pared by 3 bases and J by 1 base, with 6 bases of the junction left unmatched. Germline lookup yields CDR1 KGHSH and CDR2 LQKENI. The CDR3 has 15 residues.

The chain joins TRBV9 to TRBJ2-3; TRBD2 matches at 7 bases. The CDR3 is 15 residues long. With 2 bases clipped from V and 3 bases from J, the junction kept 6 bases outside the gene matches. The germline CDR1 and CDR2 sequences are SGDLS and YYNGEE. CDR3 coding DNA: TGTGCCAGCAGCGTTTCTAGCGGTAGGACAGATACGCAGTATTTT. Its protein product is CASSVSSGRTDTQYF.

The V call is TRBV4-1, the J call TRBJ1-2; no clear D gene. The germline V and J ends were trimmed by 1 base and 4 bases, with 4 bases remaining between them. Germline CDR1 MGHRA, CDR2 YSYEKL. CDR3 length equals 12 residues. In DNA, the CDR3 is TGCGCCAGCAGCCAAGTCGGCTATGGCTACACCTTC. It translates to CASSQVGYGYTF.

V usage is TRBV3-1 (or the pseudogene TRBV3-2) and J usage is TRBJ1-1; D is unclear. The CDR3 has 13 residues. The V gene lost 6 bases and the J gene lost 0 bases, with 8 bases spanning the gap. Germline V CDR1 and CDR2: LGHDT, YNNKEL (reference sequence). CDR3 loop: CASSPQVNTEAFF. The CDR3 bases are TGTGCCAGCAGTCCCCAGGTGAACACTGAAGCTTTCTTT.

This chain joins TRBV21-1 and TRBJ2-3; the DNA was not used to check the table's D call, TRBD1. TRBV21-1 is a pseudogene segment. The CDR3 has 20 residues. The CDR3 nucleotides read TGTGCCAGCACCGATCCCCCCACCCAGGACAGGGGGCCGATGACAGATACGCAGTATTTT. The encoded protein is CASTDPPTQDRGPMTDTQYF.

Only a few counts were recorded for this clone. V is TRBV7-9 and J is TRBJ2-2; 7 positions match TRBD2. The CDR3 consists of 17 residues. CDR1 SEHNR and CDR2 FQNEAQ come from the germline V gene (reference sequence). V dropped 6 bases and J dropped 2; count of bases not matched to a gene: 12. The CDR3 loop is CASSLPIREANTGELFF. In nucleotides, the CDR3 is TGTGCCAGCAGTCTACCTATTCGGGAGGCAAACACCGGGGAGCTGTTTTTT.

This rearrangement joins TRBV2 to TRBJ2-2; 8 nucleotides line up with TRBD2. The ends lost 5 bases at V and 0 bases at J; junction bases unmatched: 2. CDR3 length: 15 residues. From germline, CDR1 is SNHLY and CDR2 FYNNEI. CDR3 residues: CASSFSGTNTGELFF. The CDR3 DNA sequence: TGTGCCAGCAGTTTTAGCGGGACGAACACCGGGGAGCTGTTTTTT. Full variable domain (remainder filled in from reference TRBV2 and TRBJ2-2): EPEVTQTPSHQVTQMGQEVILRCVPISNHLYFYWYRQILGQKVEFLVSFYNNEISEKSEIFDDQFSVERPDGSNFTLKIRSTKLEDSAMYFCASSFSGTNTGELFFGEGSRLTVL.

This clone occurred a few times. The junction does not match germline at one end; this may be a read error. V usage is TRBV7-7 and J usage is TRBJ2-5; D is perhaps TRBD1 (6 bases). CDR1 SSHAT and CDR2 FNYEAQ come from the germline V gene (reference sequence). The length of the CDR3 is 14 residues. The CDR3 here is CASSEGDGQETQYF. The CDR3 region has the DNA TGTGCTAGCAGCGAGGGGGACGGGCAAGAGACCCAGTACTTC. Filled out from reference TRBV7-7 and TRBJ2-5, the complete variable domain reads GAGVSQSPRYKVTKRGQDVTLRCDPISSHATLYWYQQALGQGPEFLTYFNYEAQPDKSGLPSDRFSAERPEGSISTLTIQRTEQRDSAMYRCASSEGDGQETQYFGPGTRLLVL.

The chain uses TRBV18 and TRBJ1-1; tentatively, D is TRBD1 (5 bases). V lost 4 bases to trimming and J lost 2 bases, with 17 bases between them. Per germline, CDR1 KGHSH and CDR2 LQKENI. The CDR3 consists of 16 residues. This CDR3 reads CASSLVWGGGNTEAFF. CDR3 bases: TGTGCCAGCTCACTGGTATGGGGGGGAGGAAACACTGAAGCTTTCTTT.

The chain joins TRBV15 to TRBJ2-5; 8 bases are a match to TRBD1. With 1 base clipped from V and 4 bases from J, the junction kept 2 bases outside the gene matches. The CDR3 is 14 residues long. Germline V gene sequence: CDR1 LNHNV, CDR2 YYDKDF (reference sequence). The CDR3 protein is CATSRARGLETQYF. CDR3 DNA: TGTGCCACCAGCAGAGCCAGGGGGCTAGAGACCCAGTACTTC.